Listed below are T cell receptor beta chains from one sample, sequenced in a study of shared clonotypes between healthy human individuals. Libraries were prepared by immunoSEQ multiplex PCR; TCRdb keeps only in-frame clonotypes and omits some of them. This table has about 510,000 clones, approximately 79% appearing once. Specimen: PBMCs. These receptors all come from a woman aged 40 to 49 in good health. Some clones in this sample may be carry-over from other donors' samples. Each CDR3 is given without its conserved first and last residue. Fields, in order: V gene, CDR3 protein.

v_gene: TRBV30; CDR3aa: AWNRGVGTEAF
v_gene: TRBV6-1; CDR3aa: ASSVTGFQGYGYT
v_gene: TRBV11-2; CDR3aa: ASSFARAGVGGELF
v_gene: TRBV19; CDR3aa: ASRAGGGNQPQH
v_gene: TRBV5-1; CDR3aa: ASSHGTSGRYNEQF
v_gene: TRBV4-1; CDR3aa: ASSQGHGGQAYEQY
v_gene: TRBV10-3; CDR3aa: VTSGDGTYEQY
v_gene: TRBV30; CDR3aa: AWSGKGIEKLF
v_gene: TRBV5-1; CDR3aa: ASSFGQGPSSPLH
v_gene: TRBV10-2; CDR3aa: ASSESRFGTQ
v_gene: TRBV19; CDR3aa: ASSSTGGSTGELF
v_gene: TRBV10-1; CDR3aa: ASSATDNYGYT
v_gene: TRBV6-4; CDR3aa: ASSDSEGAANEQF
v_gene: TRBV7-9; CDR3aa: ASSFLAGVAGELF